This T cell receptor beta chain was captured in a study of radiotherapy plus CTLA-4 blockade in lung cancer. Focal radiation plus CTLA-4 blockade with ipilimumab was given to patients with chemo-refractory metastatic non-small-cell lung cancer. Sequencing used immunoSEQ multiplex PCR; TCRdb keeps in-frame clones, though not all of them. This sample has under 95,000 clones, with about 84% found just once. Remarks on this clone: Its antigen is not known.

Whole-study results and caveats: Increased serum interferon-beta after radiation also reportedly predicted response strongly. Blood-borne expansion of tumor-derived TCR clones followed radiotherapy plus ipilimumab.

V was cut by 5 bases and J by 8 bases, with 15 bases left in between. Germline V lookup: CDR1 SGHAT, CDR2 FQNNGV. The CDR3 has 14 amino acids. The chain has TRBV11-2 and TRBJ1-4, with TRBD1 as a possible D gene (5 bases). The specimen comprised peripheral blood, sampled from a patient treated with radiotherapy plus ipilimumab. The sequence was collected from a human donor with non-small cell lung cancer who had stable disease on radiotherapy plus ipilimumab. CDR3 sequence (DNA): TGTGCCAGCAGCCCTTCCGGGGCCTCCGAAAAACTGTTTTTT. It translates to CASSPSGASEKLFF.